What follows are 17 T cell receptor beta chains derived from one specimen sequenced in a study of blood T cell repertoires in COVID-19. Produced via immunoSEQ multiplex PCR; TCRdb's table is partial and in-frame only. The repertoire holds 60,000 or so clones, with around 87% as singletons. The specimen sequenced was peripheral blood. The receptors come from a human donor with acute or convalescent COVID-19. The donor label of this sample is uncertain.

The chain recombines TRBV12-3 or TRBV12-4 with TRBJ2-1; D remains unclear. CDR3 size: 13 residues. Trimming pared 3 bases from V and 4 bases from J, leaving 7 bases between. The CDR3 spells CASSLGRYNEQFF. CDR3 nucleotides: TGTGCCAGCAGTTTGGGCAGATACAATGAGCAGTTCTTC.

The rearrangement uses TRBV10-2 and TRBJ2-5, with TRBD2 matching over 13 bases. Germline CDR1 and CDR2: WSHSY and SAAADI. The J segment lost 1 base and the V segment lost 7 bases, leaving 3 bases of the junction unmatched. This CDR3 comprises 15 residues. The CDR3 DNA sequence: TGCGCCAGCAAAGGACTAGCGGGAGTCCAAGAGACCCAGTACTTC. Protein sequence: CASKGLAGVQETQYF.

The genes are TRBV5-1 and TRBJ2-2, with TRBD1 matching 8 bases. The CDR3 has 15 residues. Germline CDR1 reads SGHRS; CDR2 reads YFSETQ. Germline trimming cut 2 bases from V and 7 bases from J; bases unmatched to any gene: 7. The CDR3: CASSFGTGRGGELFF. The CDR3 DNA reads as TGCGCCAGCAGCTTCGGGACAGGACGGGGCGGGGAGCTGTTTTTT.

J is TRBJ2-5 and V is TRBV3-1 (or the pseudogene TRBV3-2); 10 bases map to TRBD2. CDR1 LGHDT and CDR2 YNNKEL come from the germline V gene (reference sequence). The V gene end was trimmed by 1 base and the J gene end by 4 bases; junction bases not matched to a gene: 6. The length of the CDR3 is 16 residues. Here the CDR3 DNA reads TGTGCCAGCAGCCAAGGGGGAGCGGGGGGGCGAGAGACCCAGTACTTC. Residues: CASSQGGAGGRETQYF.

J is TRBJ1-3 and V is TRBV28; D not certain. CDR1 is MDHEN, CDR2 SYDVKM, per germline. The CDR3 loop spans 16 amino acids. Trimming took 5 bases from V and 3 from J, leaving 17 bases between them. CDR3 residues: CASSPPPGLGGNTIYF. The CDR3 DNA reads TGTGCCAGCAGTCCACCCCCGGGATTAGGTGGAAACACCATATATTTT.

The chain carries TRBV6-5 and TRBJ2-2; D call uncertain. Trimming shortened V by 10 bases and J by 0 bases, and 12 bases separated the two germline ends. CDR1 is MNHEY, CDR2 SVGAGI, per germline. The CDR3 consists of 14 residues. The CDR3, as DNA: TGTGCCACTGTGTTAATCCCGAACACCGGGGAGCTGTTTTTT. Its protein product is CATVLIPNTGELFF.

The gene calls are TRBV12-3 or TRBV12-4 and TRBJ2-5, with D possibly TRBD1 on 6 matching bases. CDR3 length: 12 residues. V was shortened by 6 bases and J by 5 bases, with 10 bases between the two germline ends. CDR3 in amino acids: CASSRDTETQYF. CDR3 nucleotide sequence: TGTGCCAGCAGCCGGGACACGGAGACCCAGTACTTC.

The chain employs TRBV5-1 and TRBJ2-1; 7 bases match TRBD1. Germline V gene lookup returns CDR1 SGHRS and CDR2 YFSETQ. With 7 bases clipped from V and 12 bases from J, the junction kept 13 bases outside the gene matches. CDR3 length: 13 amino acids. The CDR3 bases are TGCGCCAGCGGGGTGGACAGGACAGCTGGGCAGTTCTTC. Translation: CASGVDRTAGQFF. Looking up the rest from reference TRBV5-1 and TRBJ2-1 gives the full variable domain: KAGVTQTPRYLIKTRGQQVTLSCSPISGHRSVSWYQQTPGQGLQFLFEYFSETQRNKGNFPGRFSGRQFSNSRSEMNVSTLELGDSALYLCASGVDRTAGQFFGPGTRLTVL.

The V gene is TRBV27, the J gene TRBJ1-6; 7 bases agree with TRBD1. The germline V gene encodes CDR1 MNHEY and CDR2 SMNVEV (reference sequence). The J segment lost 9 bases and the V segment lost 5 bases, leaving 7 bases of the junction unmatched. This CDR3 comprises 14 residues. The CDR3 loop reads CASSNRDRASPLHF. CDR3 nucleotides: TGTGCCAGCAGTAACCGGGACAGAGCTTCACCCCTCCACTTT.

J is TRBJ2-7 and V is TRBV7-2; D unresolved. V lost 0 bases, J lost 3 bases, and 9 bases lay in between. Germline CDR1 and CDR2: SGHTA and FQGNSA. The CDR3 is made up of 14 amino acids. CDR3 nucleotide sequence: TGTGCCAGCAGCTTAGCTGATCGAGACTACGAGCAGTACTTC. Residues: CASSLADRDYEQYF.

This clone was seen only a few times. This chain links TRBV7-3 with TRBJ1-6; 8 nucleotides match TRBD1. CDR1 is SGHTA, CDR2 FQGTGA, per germline. The junction had 1 base not matched to a gene; V was cut back by 5 bases and J by 1 base. This CDR3 is 15 amino acids long. This chain's CDR3 is CASSTGGSYNSPLHF. DNA for the CDR3: TGTGCCAGCAGCACAGGGGGTTCCTATAATTCACCCCTCCACTTT.

Remarks on this clone: A much more abundant neighbour one base away suggests this may be a read error. CDR3 sequence reads: CSVERGSGNTIYF. As DNA, the CDR3 is TGCAGCGTTGAACGGGGTAGCGGGAACACCATATATTTT. The chain joins TRBV29-1 to TRBJ1-3; D gene unclear. This CDR3 contains 13 residues. Germline V gene lookup returns CDR1 SQVTM and CDR2 ANQGSEA. V gave up 2 bases and J gave up 7 bases, with 12 bases separating them.

This clone showed up just once. The CDR3 region is CSVVTGVAYEQYF. CDR3 bases: TGCAGCGTGGTGACAGGGGTAGCCTACGAGCAGTACTTC. The chain joins TRBV29-1 to TRBJ2-7, with 8 bases lining up with TRBD1. There are 13 residues in the CDR3. J lost 2 bases, V lost 6 bases, and 6 bases had no gene match. Per germline, CDR1 SQVTM and CDR2 ANQGSEA.

V is TRBV19 and J is TRBJ2-3, with a possible D match to TRBD2 (5 bases). Germline CDR1 reads LNHDA; CDR2 reads SQIVND (reference sequence). The CDR3 spans 13 residues. Trimming removed 8 bases at V and 4 bases at J, with 13 bases between. In DNA form, the CDR3 reads TGTGCCAGTGGCGAGAGTAGCGCAGATACGCAGTATTTT. Amino acid sequence: CASGESSADTQYF.

The rearrangement links TRBV3-1 (or the pseudogene TRBV3-2) to TRBJ1-4, with 8 bases lining up with TRBD1. The germline V gene encodes CDR1 LGHDT and CDR2 YNNKEL (reference sequence). V shed 1 base and J 8 bases; nucleotides not matched to a gene: 3. The CDR3 extends over 14 amino acids. CDR3 DNA sequence: TGTGCCAGCAGCCAAGGGACAGGGATAGAAAAACTGTTTTTT. Its translation is CASSQGTGIEKLFF.

The chain couples TRBV5-5 to TRBJ1-1; D may be TRBD1 (5 bases). V was cut by 1 base and J by 3 bases, with 13 bases left in between. Germline V gene data show CDR1 as SGHKS and CDR2 as YYEKEE (reference sequence). This CDR3 has 15 residues. The CDR3 protein is CASSLQTAGDTEAFF. The CDR3 DNA sequence: TGTGCCAGCAGCTTGCAGACAGCGGGGGACACTGAAGCTTTCTTT.

V and J are TRBV29-1 and TRBJ2-2, with 13 bases lining up with TRBD2. The germline V gene has CDR1 SQVTM and CDR2 ANQGSEA. The junction had 3 bases not matched to a gene; V was cut back by 4 bases and J by 4 bases. The CDR3 has 15 residues. CDR3 protein: CSVGGLAGITGELFF. The DNA for the CDR3 is TGCAGCGTTGGGGGACTAGCGGGAATCACCGGGGAGCTGTTTTTT.